These T cell receptor beta chains were read from a single sample in a study of blood T cell repertoires in COVID-19. The method was immunoSEQ multiplex PCR; TCRdb's version includes in-frame clones alone and lacks a portion of them. The sample holds 190,000 or so clones; around four fifths are singletons and the top ten take 0.9% to 0.95%. Sequencing was performed on peripheral blood. The receptors here all came from a man aged 55-75 years with COVID-19, enrolled during active disease. Both conserved end residues are part of each CDR3. D genes are given only for firm matches. A clone size is listed for some rows: how often the clone was seen (once, few, many), or a class if it is expanded.

cdr3_length: 15; clone_size: few; v_call: TRBV14; d_call: NA; j_call: TRBJ2-2; cdr3_aa: CASSQVAGVTGELFF; cdr3_nt: TGTGCCAGCAGCCAAGTAGCAGGGGTGACCGGGGAGCTGTTTTTT
cdr3_length: 15; clone_size: NA; v_call: TRBV27; d_call: NA; j_call: TRBJ1-4; cdr3_aa: CASSPSGLTNEKLFF; cdr3_nt: TGTGCCAGCAGCCCTTCAGGGTTGACTAATGAAAAACTGTTTTTT
cdr3_length: 17; clone_size: few; v_call: TRBV4-3; d_call: TRBD1; j_call: TRBJ2-3; cdr3_aa: CASSQDHPRQGTNTQYF; cdr3_nt: TGCGCCAGCAGCCAAGATCACCCCAGACAGGGCACAAATACGCAGTATTTT
cdr3_length: 15; clone_size: NA; v_call: TRBV6-5; d_call: TRBD1; j_call: TRBJ1-2; cdr3_aa: CASSYTTGVNYGYTF; cdr3_nt: TGTGCCAGCAGTTACACGACAGGGGTCAACTATGGCTACACCTTC
cdr3_length: 12; clone_size: NA; v_call: TRBV3-1/TRBV3-2; d_call: NA; j_call: TRBJ1-1; cdr3_aa: CASRLMNTEAFF; cdr3_nt: TGTGCCAGCAGACTGATGAACACTGAAGCTTTCTTT
cdr3_length: 12; clone_size: NA; v_call: TRBV5-5; d_call: NA; j_call: TRBJ2-5; cdr3_aa: CASSLEGSEGYF; cdr3_nt: TGTGCCAGCAGCTTGGAAGGGTCGGAGGGGTACTTC
cdr3_length: 16; clone_size: many; v_call: TRBV19; d_call: TRBD1; j_call: TRBJ1-5; cdr3_aa: CASSSAGQGRNQPQHF; cdr3_nt: TGTGCCAGTAGTTCTGCAGGACAGGGGCGCAATCAGCCCCAGCATTTT
cdr3_length: 18; clone_size: NA; v_call: TRBV7-2; d_call: NA; j_call: TRBJ1-6; cdr3_aa: CASSPNRVRYLGNSPLHF; cdr3_nt: TGTGCCAGCAGCCCAAACAGGGTCCGTTATTTGGGTAATTCACCCCTCCACTTT
cdr3_length: 14; clone_size: NA; v_call: TRBV10-3; d_call: NA; j_call: TRBJ1-1; cdr3_aa: CAISGIGGNTEAFF; cdr3_nt: TGTGCCATCAGTGGAATAGGAGGGAACACTGAAGCTTTCTTT
cdr3_length: 14; clone_size: NA; v_call: TRBV2; d_call: NA; j_call: TRBJ1-2; cdr3_aa: CASTEGERNYGYTF; cdr3_nt: TGTGCCAGCACCGAGGGGGAGAGGAACTATGGCTACACCTTC
cdr3_length: 15; clone_size: NA; v_call: TRBV7-9; d_call: NA; j_call: TRBJ1-1; cdr3_aa: CASSLDRGEGTEAFF; cdr3_nt: TGTGCCAGCAGCTTAGATAGGGGTGAAGGCACTGAAGCTTTCTTT
cdr3_length: 13; clone_size: NA; v_call: TRBV2; d_call: NA; j_call: TRBJ2-7; cdr3_aa: CASGRGRDYEQYF; cdr3_nt: TGTGCCAGCGGGCGGGGAAGAGACTACGAGCAGTACTTC
cdr3_length: 15; clone_size: NA; v_call: TRBV20-1; d_call: TRBD2; j_call: TRBJ2-5; cdr3_aa: CSASRASGDQETQYF; cdr3_nt: TGCAGTGCTAGTAGGGCTAGCGGGGACCAAGAGACCCAGTACTTC
cdr3_length: 15; clone_size: NA; v_call: TRBV28; d_call: NA; j_call: TRBJ1-6; cdr3_aa: CASSREVGYNSPLHF; cdr3_nt: TGTGCCAGCAGCCGAGAGGTAGGATACAATTCACCCCTCCACTTT
cdr3_length: 12; clone_size: NA; v_call: TRBV7-8; d_call: NA; j_call: TRBJ1-1; cdr3_aa: CASSLSQTPAFF; cdr3_nt: TGTGCCAGCAGCTTGAGCCAGACACCGGCTTTCTTT
cdr3_length: 14; clone_size: NA; v_call: TRBV4-3; d_call: NA; j_call: TRBJ1-2; cdr3_aa: CASSQDFKNYGYTF; cdr3_nt: TGCGCCAGCAGCCAAGATTTTAAAAACTATGGCTACACCTTC
cdr3_length: 12; clone_size: NA; v_call: TRBV19; d_call: TRBD1; j_call: TRBJ1-1; cdr3_aa: CASRGQYTEAFF; cdr3_nt: TGTGCCAGTAGGGGACAGTACACTGAAGCTTTCTTT
cdr3_length: 14; clone_size: NA; v_call: TRBV6-5; d_call: TRBD1; j_call: TRBJ1-5; cdr3_aa: CASSTQGVGQPQHF; cdr3_nt: TGTGCCAGCAGTACACAGGGGGTGGGACAGCCCCAGCATTTT
cdr3_length: 14; clone_size: NA; v_call: TRBV7-9; d_call: NA; j_call: TRBJ1-4; cdr3_aa: CAGAEGSTNEKLFF; cdr3_nt: TGTGCCGGAGCGGAGGGATCAACTAATGAAAAACTGTTTTTT
cdr3_length: 18; clone_size: NA; v_call: TRBV4-2; d_call: NA; j_call: TRBJ1-4; cdr3_aa: CASSQVSLAGRTNEKLFF; cdr3_nt: TGTGCCAGCAGCCAAGTCTCTCTGGCGGGACGGACTAATGAAAAACTGTTTTTT
cdr3_length: 13; clone_size: few; v_call: TRBV6-5; d_call: NA; j_call: TRBJ1-2; cdr3_aa: CASSYSADYGYTF; cdr3_nt: TGTGCCAGCAGTTACTCAGCCGACTATGGCTACACCTTC
cdr3_length: 14; clone_size: NA; v_call: TRBV3-1/TRBV3-2; d_call: TRBD1; j_call: TRBJ1-5; cdr3_aa: CASSQGGQGQPQHF; cdr3_nt: TGTGCCAGCAGCCAAGGGGGACAGGGGCAGCCCCAGCATTTT
cdr3_length: 13; clone_size: once; v_call: TRBV10-3; d_call: NA; j_call: TRBJ2-3; cdr3_aa: CAISESRADTQYF; cdr3_nt: TGTGCCATCAGTGAGTCGAGGGCAGATACGCAGTATTTT
cdr3_length: 16; clone_size: NA; v_call: TRBV2; d_call: NA; j_call: TRBJ1-3; cdr3_aa: CASSDDQRYSGNTIYF; cdr3_nt: TGTGCCAGCAGTGACGACCAGAGGTATTCTGGAAACACCATATATTTT
cdr3_length: 15; clone_size: NA; v_call: TRBV4-1; d_call: TRBD1; j_call: TRBJ2-1; cdr3_aa: CASSQSGQSYNEQFF; cdr3_nt: TGCGCCAGCAGCCAATCGGGACAGTCCTACAATGAGCAGTTCTTC
cdr3_length: 14; clone_size: NA; v_call: TRBV30; d_call: NA; j_call: TRBJ2-2; cdr3_aa: CAWRQGVSTGELFF; cdr3_nt: TGTGCCTGGAGACAGGGCGTCAGCACCGGGGAGCTGTTTTTT
cdr3_length: 13; clone_size: NA; v_call: TRBV12-3/TRBV12-4; d_call: TRBD1; j_call: TRBJ1-1; cdr3_aa: CASSLGTGIEAFF; cdr3_nt: TGTGCCAGCAGTTTAGGGACAGGGATAGAAGCTTTCTTT
cdr3_length: 15; clone_size: NA; v_call: TRBV5-1; d_call: TRBD1; j_call: TRBJ1-2; cdr3_aa: CASSPDGTVNYGYTF; cdr3_nt: TGCGCCAGCAGCCCAGACGGGACAGTCAACTATGGCTACACCTTC
cdr3_length: 16; clone_size: NA; v_call: TRBV6-5; d_call: NA; j_call: TRBJ1-5; cdr3_aa: CASSFSGTYSNQPQHF; cdr3_nt: TGTGCCAGCAGTTTCTCCGGGACATATAGCAATCAGCCCCAGCATTTT
cdr3_length: 12; clone_size: NA; v_call: TRBV28; d_call: NA; j_call: TRBJ2-1; cdr3_aa: CASSPSTMRQFF; cdr3_nt: TGTGCCAGCAGCCCTTCCACGATGAGGCAGTTCTTC
cdr3_length: 14; clone_size: NA; v_call: TRBV7-9; d_call: TRBD1; j_call: TRBJ1-5; cdr3_aa: CASSSTQGNQPQHF; cdr3_nt: TGTGCCAGCAGCTCAACACAGGGGAATCAGCCCCAGCATTTT